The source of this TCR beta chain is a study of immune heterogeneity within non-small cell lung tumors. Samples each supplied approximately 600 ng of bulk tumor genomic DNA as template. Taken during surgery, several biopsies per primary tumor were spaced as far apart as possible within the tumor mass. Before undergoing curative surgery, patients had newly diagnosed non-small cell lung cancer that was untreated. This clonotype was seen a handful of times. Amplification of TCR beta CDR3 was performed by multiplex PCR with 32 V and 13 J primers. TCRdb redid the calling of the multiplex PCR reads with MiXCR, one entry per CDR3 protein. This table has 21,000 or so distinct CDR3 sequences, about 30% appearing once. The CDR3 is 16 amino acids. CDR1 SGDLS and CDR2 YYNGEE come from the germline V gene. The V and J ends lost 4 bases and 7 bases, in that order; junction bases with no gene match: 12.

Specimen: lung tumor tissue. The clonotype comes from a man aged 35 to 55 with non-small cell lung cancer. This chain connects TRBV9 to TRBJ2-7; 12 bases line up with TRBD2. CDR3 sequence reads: CASSTLAGGLGGEQYF. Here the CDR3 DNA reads TGTGCCAGCAGCACCCTAGCGGGAGGGCTGGGGGGAGAGCAGTACTTC.